This is a list of T cell receptor beta chains from one sample in a study of T cells in Graves' hyperthyroidism and ophthalmopathy. TCRdb reanalysed the multiplex PCR reads using MiXCR and keeps one entry per CDR3 protein. This table has 500,000 to 800,000 distinct CDR3 sequences, approximately 14% appearing once. Sequenced sample: blood. These receptors all come from a woman between 50 and 59 years old with Graves' ophthalmopathy. Both conserved end residues are part of each CDR3. Each record gives: D gene, clone size, V gene, J gene, CDR3 protein, CDR3 DNA. The D gene is left open where the match is weak. The size entry is marked missing in some rows and otherwise reads once, few, many or a size class.

.	.	TRBV5-4	TRBJ2-7	CASSFDRLGGEQYF	TGTGCCAGCAGCTTCGACAGGTTAGGCGGCGAGCAGTACTTC
.	many	TRBV27	TRBJ2-2	CASSSAGYTGELFF	TGTGCCAGCAGTTCAGCCGGCTACACCGGGGAGCTGTTTTTT
.	many	TRBV7-2	TRBJ2-7	CASSPPTRTEQYF	TGTGCCAGCAGCCCCCCGACTAGGACCGAGCAGTACTTC
.	.	TRBV27	TRBJ1-1	CASKRGGAEAFF	TGTGCCAGCAAACGGGGAGGGGCCGAAGCTTTCTTT
TRBD2	many	TRBV29-1	TRBJ2-2	CSAGLAGTFANTGELFF	TGCAGCGCGGGACTAGCGGGGACTTTCGCGAACACCGGGGAGCTGTTTTTT
.	few	TRBV20-1	TRBJ2-7	CSAQQVIAYEQYF	TGCAGTGCACAGCAAGTGATCGCCTACGAGCAGTACTTC
.	many	TRBV12-3/TRBV12-4	TRBJ2-3	CASSFATPHRDTQYF	TGTGCCAGCAGTTTCGCGACACCGCATCGAGATACGCAGTATTTT
TRBD1	few	TRBV5-5	TRBJ2-7	CASSGTGGSLSYEQYF	TGTGCCAGCAGCGGGACAGGGGGAAGCCTTTCCTACGAGCAGTACTTC
.	.	TRBV27	TRBJ1-2	CASSPDKAAGGYTF	TGTGCCAGCAGTCCTGATAAAGCCGCGGGTGGCTACACCTTC
.	few	TRBV20-1	TRBJ1-2	CSAPWDGYTF	TGCAGTGCCCCTTGGGATGGCTACACCTTC
.	.	TRBV6-1	TRBJ1-6	CASSRPSYPLHF	TGTGCCAGCAGTCGTCCCAGCTATCCCCTCCACTTT
.	many	TRBV5-6	TRBJ1-2	CASSVLGTANYGYTF	TGTGCCAGCAGCGTTTTGGGGACCGCTAACTATGGCTACACCTTC
.	many	TRBV30	TRBJ2-7	CAWSGQHDHEQYF	TGTGCCTGGTCCGGGCAACACGACCACGAGCAGTACTTC